In its sample, the clone carrying this TCR beta chain was seen a few times. Its antigen is as yet unknown. This entry is derived from a study of blood T cells in healthy people across ages. Study-level findings and limits: When set beside aged donors, long-lived donors presented more naive CD4+ cells and higher diversity.

Each individual donor underwent a draw of around 9.8 milliliters of peripheral blood. Each sample yielded at least 5.5 micrograms of PBMC total RNA. Through a sample-barcoded 5' primer and a J-beta primer mix, a second PCR was run for about 6 to 12 cycles. Samples each returned at least 2.5 million CDR3-containing paired-end reads. TCRdb passed the 5' RACE reads through MiXCR, listing each CDR3 protein once. The sample lists some 1.8 million distinct CDR3 sequences; roughly two fifths were seen once. The material sequenced was blood. The TCR sequence derives from a human donor in good health.

In DNA, the CDR3 is TGTGCCAGCACCTGGGGGGCCCAAGAGACCCAGTACTTC. This translates into CASTWGAQETQYF. The V call is TRBV12-3 or TRBV12-4, the J call TRBJ2-5; D may correspond to TRBD1 or TRBD2 (6 bases each). There are 13 residues in the CDR3. V was cut by 7 bases and J by 1 base, with 10 bases left in between.